This T cell receptor beta chain was captured by sequencing in a study of T cell responses to AZD1222 COVID-19 vaccine. Study background: Some second doses came at about 4 weeks and others at about 12 weeks; these were pooled. Study results and caveats: Clonal diversity was possibly underestimated, and white British individuals and females predominated among donors. Nearly half of spike-specific TCRs reportedly target variant regions that are unmutated in the B.1.351 and B.1.1.7 variants. Spike as a whole was targeted by vaccine-associated CD4 TCRs, dominant at 160-218 and 743-854.

Germline lookup yields CDR1 SGHAT and CDR2 FQNNGV. The junction had 7 bases not matched to a gene; V was cut back by 6 bases and J by 1 base. This CDR3 has 15 residues. This clone is a singleton in its sample. Its antigen remains unidentified. Sequencing used immunoSEQ multiplex PCR; TCRdb keeps in-frame clones, though not all of them. The sample includes about 130,000 clones, approximately 88% of them seen just once. V usage is TRBV11-2 and J usage is TRBJ1-1, with 8 nucleotides matching TRBD1. The input for sequencing was peripheral blood, taken on day 0 of AZD1222 vaccination. This sequence was found in an adult in good health. This chain's CDR3 is CASSSRTGRNTEAFF. The CDR3 DNA is TGTGCCAGCAGTTCCCGGACAGGGAGGAACACTGAAGCTTTCTTT.